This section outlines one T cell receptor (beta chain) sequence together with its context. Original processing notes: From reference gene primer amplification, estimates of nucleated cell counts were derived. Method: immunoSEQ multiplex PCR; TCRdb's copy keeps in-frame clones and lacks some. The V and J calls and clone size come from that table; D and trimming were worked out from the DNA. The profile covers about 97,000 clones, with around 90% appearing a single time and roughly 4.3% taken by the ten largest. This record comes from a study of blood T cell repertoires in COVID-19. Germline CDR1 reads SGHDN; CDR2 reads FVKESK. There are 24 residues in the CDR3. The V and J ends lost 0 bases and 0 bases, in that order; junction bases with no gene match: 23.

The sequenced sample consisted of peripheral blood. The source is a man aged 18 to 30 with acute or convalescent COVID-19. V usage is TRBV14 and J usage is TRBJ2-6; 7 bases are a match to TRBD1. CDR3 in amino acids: CASSQDFQKHRDSGHLSGANVLTF. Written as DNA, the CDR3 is TGTGCCAGCAGCCAAGATTTCCAGAAGCACCGGGACAGCGGACACCTCTCTGGGGCCAACGTCCTGACTTTC.